Below are 9 T cell receptor beta chains sequenced from a single sample in a study of CD8 T cells in Susac syndrome. cDNA came from approximately 0.5 to 1 ug RNA primed by random hexamers. TCRdb itself ran the immunoSEQ multiplex PCR reads through MiXCR, one entry per CDR3 protein. Altogether 180,000 or so distinct CDR3 sequences are present, just under 95% being singletons, with the ten largest covering 0.085% to 0.13%. Source material: CD4+ T cells from PBMCs. Receptor source: a human donor in good health.

The V call is TRBV19, the J call TRBJ1-1; D is possibly TRBD1 (5 bases). This CDR3 region has 13 residues. Between the trimmed V and J ends, which lost 6 bases and 3 bases, there was a span of 11 bases. Germline V CDR1 and CDR2: LNHDA, SQIVND (reference sequence). The CDR3 coding sequence is TGTGCCAGTAGAGAGGGGAGGGACACTGAAGCTTTCTTT. This sequence encodes CASREGRDTEAFF.

This clonotype has a single count. This chain connects TRBV6-5 to TRBJ2-1; 9 bases are a match to TRBD1. This CDR3 has 12 amino acids. Germline V lookup: CDR1 MNHEY, CDR2 SVGAGI. V gave up 9 bases and J gave up 9 bases; unmatched junction bases: 6. The CDR3 DNA reads as TGTGCCAGTCGGACAGGGGACCGTGAGCAGTTCTTC. It yields the protein CASRTGDREQFF.

V and J are TRBV7-2 and TRBJ2-1; 13 positions match TRBD2. The CDR3 covers 15 residues. Germline CDR1 SGHTA, CDR2 FQGNSA. Germline trimming cut 5 bases from V and 7 bases from J; bases unmatched to any gene: 5. CDR3 bases: TGTGCCAGCAGCGCACTAGCGGGAGGGATGAATGAGCAGTTCTTC. Protein sequence: CASSALAGGMNEQFF.

The V gene is TRBV30, the J gene TRBJ1-2; weak D call: TRBD1 (5 bases). The CDR3 contains 13 residues. V was clipped by 0 bases and J by 3 bases, with 8 bases between them. Germline V gene lookup returns CDR1 GTSNPN and CDR2 SVGIG (reference sequence). CDR3 region: CAWSVSRDYGYTF. The CDR3, as DNA: TGTGCCTGGAGTGTTTCCAGGGACTATGGCTACACCTTC.

The V and J genes are TRBV12-3 or TRBV12-4 and TRBJ1-5; D uncertain. V shed 7 bases and J shed 7 bases, with 11 bases lying between them. The CDR3 totals 12 residues. The CDR3 spells CASNSARQPQHF. The CDR3, as DNA: TGTGCCAGCAACTCAGCCCGACAGCCCCAGCATTTT.

The chain uses TRBV20-1 and TRBJ1-2; D not resolved. Germline V gene lookup returns CDR1 DFQATT and CDR2 SNEGSKA (reference sequence). V lost 4 bases to trimming and J lost 1 base, with 13 bases between them. The CDR3 is 14 amino acids. Here the CDR3 reads CSAKFSRLNYGYTF. CDR3 nucleotide sequence: TGCAGTGCTAAATTCAGCCGACTTAACTATGGCTACACCTTC.

The chain recombines TRBV29-1 with TRBJ2-1; no firm D call. V lost 4 bases and J 0 bases, leaving 10 bases between the germline ends. This CDR3 comprises 14 residues. Per the germline V gene, CDR1 is SQVTM and CDR2 is ANQGSEA. CDR3 DNA sequence: TGCAGCGTTGCCGGCGTGAGCTCCTACAATGAGCAGTTCTTC. Its protein product is CSVAGVSSYNEQFF.

The gene calls are TRBV7-8 and TRBJ2-7, with 7 nucleotides matching TRBD1. Germline CDR1 SGHVS, CDR2 FQNEAQ. CDR3 length: 15 residues. The J segment lost 7 bases and the V segment lost 5 bases, leaving 14 bases of the junction unmatched. CDR3 amino acids: CASSPSWDRNGEQYF. The CDR3 bases are TGTGCCAGCAGCCCGAGTTGGGACAGAAACGGGGAGCAGTACTTC.

The V and J genes are TRBV20-1 and TRBJ2-5; D may be TRBD1 (6 bases). V dropped 7 bases and J dropped 1 base, with 13 bases sitting between them. The CDR3 extends over 13 amino acids. Germline CDR1 DFQATT, CDR2 SNEGSKA (reference sequence). DNA of the CDR3: TGCAGTGTAGCCCCAGGGGCCCAAGAGACCCAGTACTTC. As protein: CSVAPGAQETQYF.